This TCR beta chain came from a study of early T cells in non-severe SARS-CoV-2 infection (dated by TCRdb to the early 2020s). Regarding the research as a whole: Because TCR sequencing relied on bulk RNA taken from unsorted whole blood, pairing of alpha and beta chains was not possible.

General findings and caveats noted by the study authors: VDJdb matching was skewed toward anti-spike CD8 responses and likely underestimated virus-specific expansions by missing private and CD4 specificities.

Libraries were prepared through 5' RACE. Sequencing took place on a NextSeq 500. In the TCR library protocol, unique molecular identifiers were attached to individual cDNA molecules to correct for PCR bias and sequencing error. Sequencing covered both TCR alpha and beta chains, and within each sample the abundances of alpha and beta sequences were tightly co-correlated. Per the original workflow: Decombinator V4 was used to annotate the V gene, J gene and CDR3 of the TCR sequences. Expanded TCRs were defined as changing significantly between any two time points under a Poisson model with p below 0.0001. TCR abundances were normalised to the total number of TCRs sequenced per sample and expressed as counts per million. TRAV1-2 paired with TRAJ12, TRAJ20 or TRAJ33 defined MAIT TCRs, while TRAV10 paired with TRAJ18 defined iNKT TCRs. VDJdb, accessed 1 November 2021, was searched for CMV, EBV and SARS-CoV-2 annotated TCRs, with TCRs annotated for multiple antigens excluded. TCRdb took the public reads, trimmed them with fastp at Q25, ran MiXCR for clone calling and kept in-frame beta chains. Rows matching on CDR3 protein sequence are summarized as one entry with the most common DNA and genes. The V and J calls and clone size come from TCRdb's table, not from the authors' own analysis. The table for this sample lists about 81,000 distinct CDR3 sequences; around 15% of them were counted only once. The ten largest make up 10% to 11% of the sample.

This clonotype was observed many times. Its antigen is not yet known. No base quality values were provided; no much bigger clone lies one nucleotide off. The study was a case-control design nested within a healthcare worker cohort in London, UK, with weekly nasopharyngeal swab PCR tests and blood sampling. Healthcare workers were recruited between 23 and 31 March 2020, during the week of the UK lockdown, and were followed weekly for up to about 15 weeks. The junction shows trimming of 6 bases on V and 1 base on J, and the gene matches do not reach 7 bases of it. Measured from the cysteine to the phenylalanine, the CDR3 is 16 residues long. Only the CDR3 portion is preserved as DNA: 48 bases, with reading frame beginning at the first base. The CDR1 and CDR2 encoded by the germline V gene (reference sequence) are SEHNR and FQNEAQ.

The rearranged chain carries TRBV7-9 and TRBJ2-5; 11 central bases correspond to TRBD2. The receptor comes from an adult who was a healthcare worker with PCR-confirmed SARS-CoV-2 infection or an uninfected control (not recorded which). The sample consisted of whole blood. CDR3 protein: CASRPASGGSQETQYF. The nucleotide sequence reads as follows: TGTGCCAGCAGGCCAGCTAGCGGGGGGAGCCAAGAGACCCAGTACTTC. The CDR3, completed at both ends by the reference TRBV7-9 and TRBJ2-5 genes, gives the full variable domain DTGVSQNPRHKITKRGQNVTFRCDPISEHNRLYWYRQTLGQGPEFLTYFQNEAQLEKSRLLSDRFSAERPKGSFSTLEIQRTEQGDSAMYLCASRPASGGSQETQYFGPGTRLLVL.